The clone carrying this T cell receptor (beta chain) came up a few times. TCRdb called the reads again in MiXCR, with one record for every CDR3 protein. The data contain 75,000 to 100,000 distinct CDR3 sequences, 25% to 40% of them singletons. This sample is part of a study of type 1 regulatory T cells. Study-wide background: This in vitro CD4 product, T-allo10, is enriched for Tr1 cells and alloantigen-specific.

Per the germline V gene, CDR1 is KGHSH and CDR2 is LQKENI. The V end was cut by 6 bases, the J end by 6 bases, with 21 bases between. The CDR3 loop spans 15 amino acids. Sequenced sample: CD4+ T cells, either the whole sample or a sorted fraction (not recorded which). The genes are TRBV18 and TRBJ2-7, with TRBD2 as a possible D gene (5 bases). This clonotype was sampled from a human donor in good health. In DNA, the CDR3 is TGTGCCAGCTCTCCAGCCCCTGGAGGTGGGAGCGAGCAGTACTTC. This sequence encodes CASSPAPGGGSEQYF.